This TCR beta chain was found in a study of blood T cell repertoires in COVID-19. Study-level information: COVID-19 samples collected from the United States, Italy and Spain covered acute and convalescent phases.

Cohort 3 donors counted as recovered after two negative PCRs, clearance, or resolved symptoms. Only in-frame clones appear in the TCRdb table, and some are missing; sequencing was by immunoSEQ multiplex PCR. The repertoire has fewer than 200,000 clones, 80% to 90% of them found once; the top ten carry around 7.7%. Trimming cost V 1 base and J 4 bases; bases outside gene matches: 1. CDR3 length equals 15 residues. In germline, CDR1 is SGHRS, CDR2 YFSETQ. V gene TRBV5-1 combines with J gene TRBJ2-1, with TRBD2 identical over 11 bases. Sequencing was carried out using PBMCs or T cells enriched from blood (not recorded which). The sequence derives from a man aged 50-60 years who had recovered from COVID-19. CDR3 coding DNA: TGCGCCAGCAGCTTGACTAGCGGGGGTTACAATGAGCAGTTCTTC. Translating gives CASSLTSGGYNEQFF.